This TCR beta chain was sequenced for a study of blood T cell repertoires in COVID-19. Study-level background: T cells, B-cell-depleted T cells, or PBMCs provided the cDNA or gDNA that served as material.

The germline V gene encodes CDR1 SEHNR and CDR2 FQNEAQ (reference sequence). V lost 3 bases, J lost 0 bases, and 14 bases lay in between. This CDR3 spans 16 amino acids. Only in-frame clones appear in the TCRdb table, and some are missing; sequencing was by immunoSEQ multiplex PCR. The profile covers around 180,000 clones, with just under 80% appearing a single time and 6.5% to 8% taken by the ten largest. Source material: peripheral blood. The sequence was obtained from a man between 65 and 80 years old with active or convalescent COVID-19. J is TRBJ1-2 and V is TRBV7-9; possibly TRBD1 for D (6 bases). CDR3 DNA: TGTGCCAGCAGCTTCTCAACCGGACAGACTAACTATGGCTACACCTTC. This sequence encodes CASSFSTGQTNYGYTF.